This is a list of T cell receptor beta chains from one sample in a study of T cells in Graves' hyperthyroidism and ophthalmopathy. Each CDR3 protein is one row after TCRdb ran MiXCR on the multiplex PCR reads. The sample holds 450,000 to 600,000 distinct CDR3 sequences, 12% to 15% seen once. Sequencing was done on a sample of blood. Receptors originate from a woman aged 40 to 50 with Graves' hyperthyroidism. Both conserved end residues are part of each CDR3. D genes are given only for firm matches. Clone size is not always given. Where it is, it says once, few, many or a class for expanded clones.

D gene: .
clone size: many
J gene: TRBJ2-7
V gene: TRBV2
CDR3 protein: CASSEKGYEQYF
CDR3 DNA: TGTGCCAGCAGTGAAAAAGGCTACGAGCAGTACTTC

D gene: TRBD2
clone size: .
J gene: TRBJ2-1
V gene: TRBV20-1
CDR3 protein: CSARYGLAYNEQFF
CDR3 DNA: TGCAGTGCTAGATATGGACTAGCCTACAATGAGCAGTTCTTC

D gene: TRBD2
clone size: .
J gene: TRBJ2-1
V gene: TRBV9
CDR3 protein: CASSVGGGRAHNEQFF
CDR3 DNA: TGTGCCAGCAGCGTAGGAGGAGGGAGGGCCCACAATGAGCAGTTCTTC

D gene: TRBD1
clone size: many
J gene: TRBJ1-1
V gene: TRBV28
CDR3 protein: CASSFQSGTGVTEAFF
CDR3 DNA: TGTGCCAGCAGTTTTCAGTCCGGGACAGGGGTAACTGAAGCTTTCTTT

D gene: .
clone size: many
J gene: TRBJ2-5
V gene: TRBV24-1
CDR3 protein: CATSDLHSSGETQYF
CDR3 DNA: TGTGCCACCAGTGATTTGCACAGCAGTGGAGAGACCCAGTACTTC

D gene: .
clone size: .
J gene: TRBJ2-2
V gene: TRBV7-3
CDR3 protein: CASRREAGELFF
CDR3 DNA: TGTGCCAGCAGAAGGGAGGCCGGGGAGCTGTTTTTT

D gene: TRBD2
clone size: .
J gene: TRBJ2-5
V gene: TRBV7-2
CDR3 protein: CASRRRLAGVETQYF
CDR3 DNA: TGTGCCAGCAGACGACGACTAGCGGGAGTAGAGACCCAGTACTTC

D gene: TRBD2
clone size: many
J gene: TRBJ2-3
V gene: TRBV7-2
CDR3 protein: CASSRTSGASTDTQYF
CDR3 DNA: TGTGCCAGCAGCAGAACTAGCGGGGCTAGCACAGATACGCAGTATTTT

D gene: TRBD1
clone size: many
J gene: TRBJ1-1
V gene: TRBV6-1
CDR3 protein: CASRWGVQGAEAFF
CDR3 DNA: TGTGCCAGCAGATGGGGGGTACAGGGGGCTGAAGCTTTCTTT

D gene: TRBD2
clone size: many
J gene: TRBJ2-3
V gene: TRBV27
CDR3 protein: CASSHGGRADTQYF
CDR3 DNA: TGTGCCAGCAGTCACGGAGGGAGGGCAGATACGCAGTATTTT

D gene: .
clone size: .
J gene: TRBJ2-1
V gene: TRBV14
CDR3 protein: CASSQVPGNEQFF
CDR3 DNA: TGTGCCAGCAGCCAAGTCCCGGGCAATGAGCAGTTCTTC

D gene: .
clone size: .
J gene: TRBJ1-1
V gene: TRBV2
CDR3 protein: CASSFLGLATEAFF
CDR3 DNA: TGTGCCAGCTCCTTCCTGGGTCTAGCGACCGAAGCTTTCTTT

D gene: .
clone size: few
J gene: TRBJ2-7
V gene: TRBV20-1
CDR3 protein: CSAPRPTGASEQYF
CDR3 DNA: TGCAGTGCTCCCAGACCCACTGGCGCGAGTGAGCAGTACTTC

D gene: .
clone size: many
J gene: TRBJ2-2
V gene: TRBV12-3/TRBV12-4
CDR3 protein: CASSPQWELFF
CDR3 DNA: TGTGCCAGCAGTCCCCAGTGGGAGCTGTTTTTT

D gene: TRBD1
clone size: many
J gene: TRBJ2-3
V gene: TRBV5-5
CDR3 protein: CASSFGLTGGDTQYF
CDR3 DNA: TGTGCCAGCAGCTTCGGATTGACAGGGGGAGATACGCAGTATTTT

D gene: TRBD1
clone size: many
J gene: TRBJ2-7
V gene: TRBV20-1
CDR3 protein: CSARKPGQGWDEQYF
CDR3 DNA: TGCAGTGCTAGGAAACCGGGACAGGGATGGGACGAGCAGTACTTC

D gene: TRBD1
clone size: .
J gene: TRBJ1-1
V gene: TRBV20-1
CDR3 protein: CSARKPGQANTEAFF
CDR3 DNA: TGCAGTGCTAGAAAACCGGGACAGGCGAACACTGAAGCTTTCTTT

D gene: .
clone size: many
J gene: TRBJ2-1
V gene: TRBV5-1
CDR3 protein: CASSRGGISEQFF
CDR3 DNA: TGCGCCAGCAGCAGGGGGGGCATTAGTGAGCAGTTCTTC

D gene: .
clone size: .
J gene: TRBJ2-1
V gene: TRBV6-5
CDR3 protein: CTSSYGLATYNEQFF
CDR3 DNA: TGTACCAGCAGTTATGGGCTAGCCACCTACAATGAGCAGTTCTTC

D gene: .
clone size: few
J gene: TRBJ2-1
V gene: TRBV24-1
CDR3 protein: CATSDGPDEQFF
CDR3 DNA: TGTGCCACCAGTGATGGTCCTGATGAGCAGTTCTTC

D gene: .
clone size: many
J gene: TRBJ1-1
V gene: TRBV18
CDR3 protein: CASSPKGLNTEAFF
CDR3 DNA: TGTGCCAGCTCACCAAAGGGGCTGAACACTGAAGCTTTCTTT

D gene: TRBD2
clone size: many
J gene: TRBJ2-7
V gene: TRBV11-2
CDR3 protein: CASSYMSLAGTYEQYF
CDR3 DNA: TGTGCCAGCAGCTACATGAGTCTAGCGGGAACCTACGAGCAGTACTTC

D gene: TRBD1
clone size: .
J gene: TRBJ2-1
V gene: TRBV20-1
CDR3 protein: CSARRGQGVNNEQFF
CDR3 DNA: TGCAGTGCTAGGCGGGGACAGGGGGTAAACAATGAGCAGTTCTTC

D gene: .
clone size: many
J gene: TRBJ1-1
V gene: TRBV12-3/TRBV12-4
CDR3 protein: CASTLPPGNTEAFF
CDR3 DNA: TGTGCCAGCACCCTGCCCCCAGGGAACACTGAAGCTTTCTTT

D gene: .
clone size: many
J gene: TRBJ2-3
V gene: TRBV5-1
CDR3 protein: CASSLRGLSDTQYF
CDR3 DNA: TGCGCCAGCAGCTTGCGGGGTTTAAGTGATACGCAGTATTTT

D gene: .
clone size: many
J gene: TRBJ2-3
V gene: TRBV7-9
CDR3 protein: CASSLGGNTDTQYF
CDR3 DNA: TGTGCCAGCAGCTTAGGCGGGAACACAGATACGCAGTATTTT

D gene: TRBD2
clone size: .
J gene: TRBJ2-1
V gene: TRBV20-1
CDR3 protein: CIAEDGLADGNEQFF
CDR3 DNA: TGCATTGCCGAGGACGGACTAGCGGACGGAAATGAGCAGTTCTTC

D gene: TRBD2
clone size: .
J gene: TRBJ2-6
V gene: TRBV27
CDR3 protein: CASSLWAAGGLAGNSGANVLTF
CDR3 DNA: TGTGCCAGCAGTTTATGGGCTGCGGGAGGTCTAGCGGGAAACTCTGGGGCCAACGTCCTGACTTTC

D gene: TRBD1
clone size: many
J gene: TRBJ2-5
V gene: TRBV28
CDR3 protein: CASRRDRNVQETQYF
CDR3 DNA: TGTGCCAGCAGAAGGGACAGGAACGTACAAGAGACCCAGTACTTC

D gene: TRBD2
clone size: few
J gene: TRBJ2-3
V gene: TRBV4-2
CDR3 protein: CASSQERAGMVDTQYF
CDR3 DNA: TGTGCCAGCAGCCAAGAACGAGCGGGAATGGTAGATACGCAGTATTTT

D gene: .
clone size: many
J gene: TRBJ2-1
V gene: TRBV7-2
CDR3 protein: CASTPYNWPYNEQFF
CDR3 DNA: TGTGCCAGCACCCCTTACAACTGGCCCTACAATGAGCAGTTCTTC

D gene: TRBD1
clone size: few
J gene: TRBJ1-2
V gene: TRBV7-2
CDR3 protein: CASSARDSGYGYTF
CDR3 DNA: TGTGCCAGCAGCGCCCGGGACAGCGGATATGGCTACACCTTC

D gene: TRBD2
clone size: few
J gene: TRBJ2-1
V gene: TRBV6-1
CDR3 protein: CASSEAGGSSNEQFF
CDR3 DNA: TGTGCCAGCAGTGAAGCGGGCGGGAGCTCCAATGAGCAGTTCTTC

D gene: .
clone size: many
J gene: TRBJ2-3
V gene: TRBV27
CDR3 protein: CASSGERTDTQYF
CDR3 DNA: TGTGCCAGCAGTGGGGAGCGCACAGATACGCAGTATTTT

D gene: TRBD1
clone size: many
J gene: TRBJ1-3
V gene: TRBV5-1
CDR3 protein: CASSLEGQIGNTIYF
CDR3 DNA: TGCGCCAGCAGCTTGGAGGGACAGATTGGAAACACCATATATTTT

D gene: .
clone size: many
J gene: TRBJ1-2
V gene: TRBV27
CDR3 protein: CASTRDAGSWYGYTF
CDR3 DNA: TGTGCCAGCACCCGAGACGCGGGGAGTTGGTATGGCTACACCTTC

D gene: .
clone size: many
J gene: TRBJ1-5
V gene: TRBV6-1
CDR3 protein: CASSEAIRWGNQPQHF
CDR3 DNA: TGTGCCAGCAGTGAAGCGATACGGTGGGGCAATCAGCCCCAGCATTTT